Included here is one T cell receptor beta chain sequence, with context. Its antigen remains unidentified. Germline CDR1 and CDR2: LNHDA and SQIVND (reference sequence). The V end was cut by 5 bases, the J end by 5 bases, with 22 bases between. CDR3 length: 17 residues. Treatment in this sample: around 19 received Ad26.COV2.S at low or high dose, single or two shots; 5 received placebo; per-sample allocation not given. It was on day 63 after the first vaccine or placebo injection that samples were taken. The sample originates from a study of Ad26.COV2.S vaccination and SARS-CoV-2 variants. Study-level information: Ad26.COV2.S was injected intramuscularly once or twice, 56 days apart.

Overall study results and limits: In TCR breadth and depth analyses, total T cell responses may have been underestimated. Spike-specific responses of CD8+ and CD4+ T cells were reported to display substantial breadth after vaccination. Vaccinated and placebo-treated recipients had similar non-spike TCR breadth.

This table comes from immunoSEQ multiplex PCR, and its TCRdb copy is limited to in-frame clones, with some not included. The sample holds roughly 420,000 clones, roughly 89% seen once. This receptor was obtained from a person aged 18 to 65 who received the Ad26.COV2.S COVID-19 vaccine or a placebo. The V gene is TRBV19, the J gene TRBJ1-5; no definite D call. The sequences come from peripheral blood, collected in a trial of Ad26.COV2.S vaccine versus placebo. For the CDR3, the DNA is TGTGCCAGTAGTGTTCCCCGGGCCAGCTTTCGGGATCAGCCCCAGCATTTT. It specifies CASSVPRASFRDQPQHF.